These T cell receptor beta chains were read from a single sample in a study of control samples from healthy donors and cancer patients. Assay used: immunoSEQ multiplex PCR; TCRdb lists only in-frame clones, some missing. The sample consists of over 55,000 clones, 85% to 95% of them appearing once. Sequenced: PBMCs. The receptors originated from a man younger than 40 with colorectal cancer. Both conserved end residues are part of each CDR3. D genes are given only for firm matches. Size is omitted from some rows. Given values are once, few, many or a class for expanded clones.

cdr3_nt: TGTGCCAGCAGCTTCTTAGGTCGGACGGGGACCCTCACAGATACGCAGTATTTT
cdr3_aa: CASSFLGRTGTLTDTQYF
clone_size: .
d_call: .
v_call: TRBV7-2
j_call: TRBJ2-3

cdr3_nt: TGTGCCAGCAGCAGGACAGGGGCGGGCACAGATACGCAGTATTTT
cdr3_aa: CASSRTGAGTDTQYF
clone_size: .
d_call: TRBD1
v_call: TRBV5-4
j_call: TRBJ2-3

cdr3_nt: TGCGCCAGCAGCTCGGTTACAGGGGTGGGAGAGACCCAGTACTTC
cdr3_aa: CASSSVTGVGETQYF
clone_size: .
d_call: TRBD1
v_call: TRBV5-1
j_call: TRBJ2-5

cdr3_nt: TGCGCCAGCAGCCAAGGTAGCGCAGTGTACCAAGAGACCCAGTACTTC
cdr3_aa: CASSQGSAVYQETQYF
clone_size: once
d_call: .
v_call: TRBV4-3
j_call: TRBJ2-5

cdr3_nt: TGCGCCAGCAGCCATAGTCATCGGGGGTGGGAGCAGTACTTC
cdr3_aa: CASSHSHRGWEQYF
clone_size: .
d_call: .
v_call: TRBV4-3
j_call: TRBJ2-7

cdr3_nt: TGTGCCAGCAGCTTAGGGGGGCCATCGAACTATGGCTACACCTTC
cdr3_aa: CASSLGGPSNYGYTF
clone_size: .
d_call: .
v_call: TRBV7-9
j_call: TRBJ1-2

cdr3_nt: TGCGCCAGCAGCGTCGGACTAGCGGAAGGGACCCAGTACTTC
cdr3_aa: CASSVGLAEGTQYF
clone_size: .
d_call: TRBD2
v_call: TRBV4-3
j_call: TRBJ2-5

cdr3_nt: TGTGCCAGCAGCGTGTTAAGGGCGGATACGCAGTATTTT
cdr3_aa: CASSVLRADTQYF
clone_size: .
d_call: .
v_call: TRBV7-2
j_call: TRBJ2-3

cdr3_nt: TGTGCCAGCAGCGACAGGGCGGGGATTTACAATGAGCAGTTCTTC
cdr3_aa: CASSDRAGIYNEQFF
clone_size: .
d_call: .
v_call: TRBV9
j_call: TRBJ2-1

cdr3_nt: TGTGCCAGCTCAGTCCAGGGAGTAGAAGCTTTCTTT
cdr3_aa: CASSVQGVEAFF
clone_size: .
d_call: .
v_call: TRBV2
j_call: TRBJ1-1

cdr3_nt: TGTGCCTGGAGTCGGGAAGGGGTCGAAGCTTTCTTT
cdr3_aa: CAWSREGVEAFF
clone_size: .
d_call: .
v_call: TRBV30
j_call: TRBJ1-1

cdr3_nt: TGTGCCTGGAGAACATCCACCCCGGGTGGCTACACCTTC
cdr3_aa: CAWRTSTPGGYTF
clone_size: .
d_call: .
v_call: TRBV30
j_call: TRBJ1-2

cdr3_nt: TGCGCCAGCAGCCAATCGCTGGGTCAGCCCCAGCATTTT
cdr3_aa: CASSQSLGQPQHF
clone_size: .
d_call: .
v_call: TRBV4-3
j_call: TRBJ1-5

cdr3_nt: TGTGCCAGCAGCTTGGAACAGGGTTACTCACCCCTCCACTTT
cdr3_aa: CASSLEQGYSPLHF
clone_size: .
d_call: .
v_call: TRBV5-5
j_call: TRBJ1-6

cdr3_nt: TGTGCCAGCAGCTCGCCCGGGACAGGGTGGGGGGATGAGCAGTTCTTC
cdr3_aa: CASSSPGTGWGDEQFF
clone_size: .
d_call: TRBD1
v_call: TRBV5-6
j_call: TRBJ2-1

cdr3_nt: TGTGCCAGCAGCCCCCCAGGCACAGATACGCAGTATTTT
cdr3_aa: CASSPPGTDTQYF
clone_size: few
d_call: .
v_call: TRBV11-2
j_call: TRBJ2-3

cdr3_nt: TGTGCCAGCAGCTTAGCAAGTGCAGGGCCACGGACCGGGGAGCTGTTTTTT
cdr3_aa: CASSLASAGPRTGELFF
clone_size: .
d_call: .
v_call: TRBV7-9
j_call: TRBJ2-2

cdr3_nt: TGTGCCAGCAGCCAAGACAGGGCTGGTGGCTACACCTTC
cdr3_aa: CASSQDRAGGYTF
clone_size: .
d_call: .
v_call: TRBV3-1/TRBV3-2
j_call: TRBJ1-2

cdr3_nt: TGTGCCAGCAGCCCCCCGGGTTGGGACGAGCGGGTTGGAAACACCATATATTTT
cdr3_aa: CASSPPGWDERVGNTIYF
clone_size: .
d_call: .
v_call: TRBV3-1/TRBV3-2
j_call: TRBJ1-3

cdr3_nt: TGTGCTACGGGGCTAGCGGGGGGGCCTGGCACAGATACGCAGTATTTT
cdr3_aa: CATGLAGGPGTDTQYF
clone_size: .
d_call: TRBD2
v_call: TRBV19
j_call: TRBJ2-3

cdr3_nt: TGTGCCAGCCGGCTAGCGGGGGACTCCTACGAGCAGTACTTC
cdr3_aa: CASRLAGDSYEQYF
clone_size: .
d_call: TRBD2
v_call: TRBV6-5
j_call: TRBJ2-7

cdr3_nt: TGTGCCAGCAAGGCGGACAGCATCTTGAACACCGGGGAGCTGTTTTTT
cdr3_aa: CASKADSILNTGELFF
clone_size: .
d_call: .
v_call: TRBV27
j_call: TRBJ2-2

cdr3_nt: TGTGCCAGCAGCCAAGATTTAGTGACCGGGGTCTATGGCTACACCTTC
cdr3_aa: CASSQDLVTGVYGYTF
clone_size: once
d_call: .
v_call: TRBV4-2
j_call: TRBJ1-2

cdr3_nt: TGTGCCAGCAGTGCGGACAGATCTCGGGGTGGCTACACCTTC
cdr3_aa: CASSADRSRGGYTF
clone_size: .
d_call: .
v_call: TRBV6-6
j_call: TRBJ1-2

cdr3_nt: TGTGCCAGTAGTATAGGCGGGCTTTACAATGAGCAGTTCTTC
cdr3_aa: CASSIGGLYNEQFF
clone_size: .
d_call: .
v_call: TRBV19
j_call: TRBJ2-1

cdr3_nt: TGTGCCAGCAGTGAAATCGGACAGGATAGCACAGATACGCAGTATTTT
cdr3_aa: CASSEIGQDSTDTQYF
clone_size: .
d_call: TRBD1
v_call: TRBV6-1
j_call: TRBJ2-3

cdr3_nt: TGTGCCATCAGAGGGACAGGGGGCTCTGGGGCCAACGTCCTGACTTTC
cdr3_aa: CAIRGTGGSGANVLTF
clone_size: .
d_call: TRBD1
v_call: TRBV10-3
j_call: TRBJ2-6

cdr3_nt: TGTGCCAGCAGCTCATCGGGGACTCTCAAAAACATTCAGTACTTC
cdr3_aa: CASSSSGTLKNIQYF
clone_size: .
d_call: .
v_call: TRBV11-2
j_call: TRBJ2-4

cdr3_nt: TGTGCCAGCAGCTTGGGGCAGAGAAATTCACCCCTCCACTTT
cdr3_aa: CASSLGQRNSPLHF
clone_size: few
d_call: .
v_call: TRBV5-4
j_call: TRBJ1-6

cdr3_nt: TGTGCCAGCTCAATCCTTGGGGGTCCTGAAGCTTTCTTT
cdr3_aa: CASSILGGPEAFF
clone_size: .
d_call: .
v_call: TRBV18
j_call: TRBJ1-1

cdr3_nt: TGTGCCAGCACCCTAGACAGGGGAACTGAAGCTTTCTTT
cdr3_aa: CASTLDRGTEAFF
clone_size: .
d_call: TRBD1
v_call: TRBV7-2
j_call: TRBJ1-1

cdr3_nt: TGTGCCTGGAGTACCAACCATCCCGGGACAGGGAACTCACCCCTCCACTTT
cdr3_aa: CAWSTNHPGTGNSPLHF
clone_size: .
d_call: TRBD1
v_call: TRBV30
j_call: TRBJ1-6

cdr3_nt: TGTGCCAGCAGCTCCGGACAGGGATGGACAGTAGATACGCAGTATTTT
cdr3_aa: CASSSGQGWTVDTQYF
clone_size: .
d_call: TRBD1
v_call: TRBV5-4
j_call: TRBJ2-3

cdr3_nt: TGTGCCAGCAGCGTAGGGACAGGGGGCACTGAAGCTTTCTTT
cdr3_aa: CASSVGTGGTEAFF
clone_size: .
d_call: TRBD1
v_call: TRBV9
j_call: TRBJ1-1